The clone carrying this T cell receptor beta chain was counted at least ten times. The CDR3 has 15 residues. Trimming took 6 bases from V and 6 from J, leaving 18 bases between them. The V gene's germline CDR1 is MDHEN and CDR2 SYDVKM. The source of the sample is a study of early T cells in non-severe SARS-CoV-2 infection. Individual cDNA molecules carried attached unique molecular identifiers. MiXCR was run by TCRdb on the 5' RACE reads, yielding one entry per CDR3 protein. Here the sample spans tens of thousands of distinct CDR3 sequences, roughly 5.3% being singletons. This receptor was obtained from an adult who was a healthcare worker with PCR-confirmed SARS-CoV-2 infection or an uninfected control (not recorded which). Sequencing input: whole blood. V usage is TRBV28 and J usage is TRBJ2-1; no definite D call. The CDR3 reads CASSPLEELSNEQFF. As DNA, the CDR3 is TGTGCCAGCAGCCCCCTTGAGGAGCTTAGCAATGAGCAGTTCTTC.